This T cell receptor (beta chain) is from a study of response to subunit inactivated influenza vaccine. This clonotype was counted a single time. Its antigen remains unknown. MiXCR, run by TCRdb on the RT-PCR reads, gives a single entry per CDR3 protein. In the table there are hundreds of thousands of distinct CDR3 sequences, 16% of which are singletons. Study-wide findings and caveats: The authors suggested that few new T cells are recruited per seasonal influenza vaccination.

This clonotype was obtained from a man aged 45-69 years who received an inactivated influenza vaccine. Sequencing used CD4+ T cells sorted from PBMCs, obtained roughly 24 months after vaccination.

Written as DNA, the CDR3 is TGTGCCAGCAGCCAAAGGACAGGGAGGTTGGTGGAGACCCAGTACTTC. This sequence encodes CASSQRTGRLVETQYF. The gene calls are TRBV7-8 and TRBJ2-5; 8 bases map to TRBD1. The CDR3 length is 16 residues. V gave up 5 bases and J gave up 5 bases; unmatched junction bases: 13. CDR1 is SGHVS and CDR2 is FQNEAQ in the germline V gene.